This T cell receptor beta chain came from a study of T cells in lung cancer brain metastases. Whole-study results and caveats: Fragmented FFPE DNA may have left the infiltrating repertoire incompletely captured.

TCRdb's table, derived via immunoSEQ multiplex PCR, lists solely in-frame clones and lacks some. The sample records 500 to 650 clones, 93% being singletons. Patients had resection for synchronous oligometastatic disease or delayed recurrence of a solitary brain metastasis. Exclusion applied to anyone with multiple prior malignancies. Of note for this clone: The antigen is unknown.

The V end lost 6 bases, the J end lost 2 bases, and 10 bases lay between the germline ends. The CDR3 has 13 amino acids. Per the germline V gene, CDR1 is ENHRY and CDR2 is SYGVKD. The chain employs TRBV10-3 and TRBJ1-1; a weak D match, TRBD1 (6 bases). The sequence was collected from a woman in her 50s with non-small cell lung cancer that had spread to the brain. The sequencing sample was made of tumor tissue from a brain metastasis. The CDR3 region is CAIRGQQNTEAFF. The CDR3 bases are TGTGCCATCAGAGGACAGCAAAACACTGAAGCTTTCTTT.